The T cell receptor beta chain under discussion was sequenced for a study of response to subunit inactivated influenza vaccine. The germline V and J ends were trimmed by 7 bases and 5 bases, with 15 bases remaining between them. Germline lookup yields CDR1 SGHRS and CDR2 YFSETQ. The CDR3 extends over 14 amino acids. This clonotype was counted a few times. Antigen: not known. Overall study findings and caveats: Only a handful of new T cells, the authors suggested, are recruited with each seasonal influenza vaccination.

Using its own MiXCR run on the RT-PCR reads, TCRdb lists one record per CDR3 protein. The sample shows around 580,000 distinct CDR3 sequences, about 10% of them seen only once. The receptor comes from a man aged 45-65 years who received an inactivated influenza vaccine. V gene TRBV5-1 combines with J gene TRBJ2-2; the D gene could be TRBD1 or TRBD2 (6 bases each). Sequenced material: PBMCs from blood, taken on the day of vaccination. The chain's CDR3 is CASGGGQLTGELFF. CDR3 DNA sequence: TGCGCCAGCGGAGGGGGACAACTTACCGGGGAGCTGTTTTTT.